A selection of T cell receptor beta chains follows, all from one sample in a study of cytomegalovirus exposure and HLA in healthy donors. Libraries were prepared by immunoSEQ multiplex PCR; TCRdb keeps only in-frame clonotypes and omits some of them. The sample comprises 250,000 or so clones, 85% to 90% of which are singletons, and 0.3% to 0.4% rests with the top ten. The sequencing input was PBMCs. These receptors came from a woman between 18 and 29 years old in good health and CMV-seronegative. CDR3s include the opening cysteine and the closing phenylalanine or tryptophan. D genes are given only for firm matches. The listing skips clone size in some rows; elsewhere it reads once, few, many or a size class.

v_call: TRBV27; d_call: -; j_call: TRBJ1-1; clone_size: many; cdr3_aa: CASSSTGAEAFF; cdr3_nt: TGTGCCAGCAGTTCTACCGGGGCTGAAGCTTTCTTT
v_call: TRBV11-3; d_call: TRBD1; j_call: TRBJ1-1; clone_size: -; cdr3_aa: CASSRDSLNTEAFF; cdr3_nt: TGTGCCAGCAGCAGGGACAGCTTGAACACTGAAGCTTTCTTT
v_call: TRBV28; d_call: TRBD2; j_call: TRBJ2-1; clone_size: -; cdr3_aa: CASSRGLAGFYNEQFF; cdr3_nt: TGTGCCAGCAGCAGGGGACTAGCGGGTTTCTACAATGAGCAGTTCTTC
v_call: TRBV29-1; d_call: TRBD1; j_call: TRBJ1-1; clone_size: once; cdr3_aa: CSVTYAQGETEAFF; cdr3_nt: TGCAGCGTGACCTACGCACAGGGGGAAACTGAAGCTTTCTTT
v_call: TRBV2; d_call: -; j_call: TRBJ2-3; clone_size: -; cdr3_aa: CASSIPSTDTQYF; cdr3_nt: TGTGCCAGCAGTATTCCGTCCACAGATACGCAGTATTTT
v_call: TRBV18; d_call: -; j_call: TRBJ2-2; clone_size: -; cdr3_aa: CASSRWTVNTGELFF; cdr3_nt: TGTGCCAGCTCACGATGGACAGTGAACACCGGGGAGCTGTTTTTT
v_call: TRBV2; d_call: -; j_call: TRBJ1-2; clone_size: few; cdr3_aa: CASSDIGYTF; cdr3_nt: TGTGCCAGCAGTGACATCGGCTACACCTTC
v_call: TRBV15; d_call: TRBD1; j_call: TRBJ1-2; clone_size: -; cdr3_aa: CATSRVDRDYTF; cdr3_nt: TGTGCCACCAGCAGAGTCGACAGGGACTACACCTTC
v_call: TRBV11-2; d_call: -; j_call: TRBJ2-4; clone_size: -; cdr3_aa: CASSLVQRPNIQYF; cdr3_nt: TGTGCCAGCAGCTTAGTCCAGCGACCAAACATTCAGTACTTC
v_call: TRBV27; d_call: -; j_call: TRBJ1-1; clone_size: -; cdr3_aa: CASSLGGGGGTEAFF; cdr3_nt: TGTGCCAGCAGTTTAGGTGGGGGCGGGGGCACTGAAGCTTTCTTT
v_call: TRBV5-1; d_call: -; j_call: TRBJ1-3; clone_size: once; cdr3_aa: CASSFEFRSGNTIYF; cdr3_nt: TGCGCCAGCAGCTTTGAGTTCCGCTCTGGAAACACCATATATTTT
v_call: TRBV2; d_call: TRBD2; j_call: TRBJ2-3; clone_size: -; cdr3_aa: CASSGAAGGPDTQYF; cdr3_nt: TGTGCCAGCAGTGGGGCAGCGGGGGGGCCAGATACGCAGTATTTT
v_call: TRBV5-1; d_call: TRBD1; j_call: TRBJ2-7; clone_size: -; cdr3_aa: CASSSTGGSYEQYF; cdr3_nt: TGCGCCAGCAGCTCTACAGGGGGCTCCTACGAGCAGTACTTC
v_call: TRBV7-2; d_call: TRBD1; j_call: TRBJ2-4; clone_size: -; cdr3_aa: CASSPPTGTGYANIQYF; cdr3_nt: TGTGCCAGCAGCCCACCCACCGGGACAGGGTATGCAAACATTCAGTACTTC
v_call: TRBV6-5; d_call: -; j_call: TRBJ2-3; clone_size: -; cdr3_aa: CASSPRRADTQYF; cdr3_nt: TGTGCCAGCAGCCCCCGGCGGGCAGATACGCAGTATTTT
v_call: TRBV4-1; d_call: -; j_call: TRBJ1-1; clone_size: -; cdr3_aa: CASSHTGSTEAFF; cdr3_nt: TGCGCCAGCAGCCACACAGGGAGCACTGAAGCTTTCTTT
v_call: TRBV4-2; d_call: TRBD2; j_call: TRBJ2-5; clone_size: -; cdr3_aa: CASSQDQERGKETQYF; cdr3_nt: TGTGCCAGCAGTCAAGATCAGGAGCGGGGAAAAGAGACCCAGTACTTC
v_call: TRBV7-9; d_call: -; j_call: TRBJ1-1; clone_size: -; cdr3_aa: CASSPPGVQRNTEAFF; cdr3_nt: TGTGCCAGCAGCCCCCCGGGGGTCCAGAGGAACACTGAAGCTTTCTTT
v_call: TRBV27; d_call: TRBD1; j_call: TRBJ2-7; clone_size: -; cdr3_aa: CASSFQDRVVYEQYF; cdr3_nt: TGTGCCAGCAGTTTTCAGGACAGGGTCGTTTACGAGCAGTACTTC
v_call: TRBV27; d_call: TRBD1; j_call: TRBJ2-3; clone_size: -; cdr3_aa: CASTRTGGADTQYF; cdr3_nt: TGTGCCAGCACTAGGACAGGGGGTGCAGATACGCAGTATTTT
v_call: TRBV19; d_call: -; j_call: TRBJ1-5; clone_size: -; cdr3_aa: CASSISSPGQPQHF; cdr3_nt: TGTGCCAGTAGTATCTCAAGCCCGGGGCAGCCCCAGCATTTT
v_call: TRBV7-2; d_call: -; j_call: TRBJ1-3; clone_size: -; cdr3_aa: CASSLITGGVLGNTIYF; cdr3_nt: TGTGCCAGCAGCTTGATCACAGGCGGAGTCTTAGGAAACACCATATATTTT
v_call: TRBV7-6; d_call: TRBD2; j_call: TRBJ2-5; clone_size: -; cdr3_aa: CASSSGGWETQYF; cdr3_nt: TGTGCCAGCTCTAGCGGGGGCTGGGAGACCCAGTACTTC
v_call: TRBV6-4; d_call: -; j_call: TRBJ1-2; clone_size: -; cdr3_aa: CASSGGANYGYTF; cdr3_nt: TGTGCCAGCAGTGGTGGGGCCAACTATGGCTACACCTTC
v_call: TRBV19; d_call: -; j_call: TRBJ2-2; clone_size: -; cdr3_aa: CASSSLGTGELFF; cdr3_nt: TGTGCCAGTAGTTCCCTAGGCACCGGGGAGCTGTTTTTT
v_call: TRBV7-2; d_call: TRBD1; j_call: TRBJ2-3; clone_size: -; cdr3_aa: CASSRRPGQGDTQYF; cdr3_nt: TGTGCCAGCAGCCGTAGGCCCGGACAGGGTGATACGCAGTATTTT
v_call: TRBV6-1; d_call: TRBD2; j_call: TRBJ2-3; clone_size: once; cdr3_aa: CASWTSSQLTDTQYF; cdr3_nt: TGTGCCAGCTGGACTAGTTCACAGCTCACAGATACGCAGTATTTT
v_call: TRBV29-1; d_call: -; j_call: TRBJ2-7; clone_size: once; cdr3_aa: CSVGTVGGHEQYF; cdr3_nt: TGCAGCGTTGGGACTGTGGGGGGGCACGAGCAGTACTTC
v_call: TRBV5-4; d_call: -; j_call: TRBJ1-1; clone_size: -; cdr3_aa: CASSLEQKNTEAFF; cdr3_nt: TGTGCCAGCAGCTTGGAACAGAAGAACACTGAAGCTTTCTTT
v_call: TRBV5-8; d_call: TRBD2; j_call: TRBJ2-2; clone_size: -; cdr3_aa: CASSLSGGTGELFF; cdr3_nt: TGTGCCAGCAGCTTATCGGGGGGGACCGGGGAGCTGTTTTTT
v_call: TRBV2; d_call: -; j_call: TRBJ1-4; clone_size: -; cdr3_aa: CASSSQGSTNEKLFF; cdr3_nt: TGTGCCAGCAGCTCCCAGGGGTCCACTAATGAAAAACTGTTTTTT
v_call: TRBV9; d_call: -; j_call: TRBJ1-1; clone_size: -; cdr3_aa: CASSAPLQGNTEAFF; cdr3_nt: TGTGCCAGCAGCGCCCCTCTACAGGGGAACACTGAAGCTTTCTTT
v_call: TRBV18; d_call: TRBD1; j_call: TRBJ1-2; clone_size: -; cdr3_aa: CASSPRDRGQYGYTF; cdr3_nt: TGTGCCAGCTCACCAAGGGACAGGGGGCAATATGGCTACACCTTC
v_call: TRBV2; d_call: -; j_call: TRBJ1-2; clone_size: -; cdr3_aa: CASSEGPSGVGYTF; cdr3_nt: TGTGCCAGCAGTGAGGGCCCCTCGGGGGTTGGCTACACCTTC
v_call: TRBV19; d_call: -; j_call: TRBJ1-1; clone_size: -; cdr3_aa: CASSPVGWSDTEAFF; cdr3_nt: TGTGCCAGTAGTCCGGTTGGTTGGTCGGACACTGAAGCTTTCTTT
v_call: TRBV6-1; d_call: -; j_call: TRBJ2-1; clone_size: -; cdr3_aa: CASSDRMTHNEQFF; cdr3_nt: TGTGCCAGCAGTGACCGTATGACTCACAATGAGCAGTTCTTC
v_call: TRBV4-1; d_call: TRBD1; j_call: TRBJ1-4; clone_size: -; cdr3_aa: CASSERTGVWEKLFF; cdr3_nt: TGCGCCAGCAGCGAGCGGACAGGCGTGTGGGAAAAACTGTTTTTT
v_call: TRBV7-8; d_call: TRBD1; j_call: TRBJ2-5; clone_size: -; cdr3_aa: CASYIDRADRAQYF; cdr3_nt: TGTGCCAGCTATATCGATCGGGCAGACAGGGCCCAGTACTTC
v_call: TRBV25-1; d_call: -; j_call: TRBJ1-1; clone_size: -; cdr3_aa: CASSDIGGLNTEAFF; cdr3_nt: TGTGCCAGCAGTGATATTGGCGGGTTGAACACTGAAGCTTTCTTT
v_call: TRBV14; d_call: -; j_call: TRBJ1-2; clone_size: -; cdr3_aa: CASSQDLGGAYGYTF; cdr3_nt: TGTGCCAGCAGCCAAGATCTCGGGGGTGCCTATGGCTACACCTTC
v_call: TRBV27; d_call: TRBD1; j_call: TRBJ1-1; clone_size: -; cdr3_aa: CASSKRTGVNTEAFF; cdr3_nt: TGTGCCAGCAGTAAAAGGACAGGGGTTAACACTGAAGCTTTCTTT
v_call: TRBV5-1; d_call: TRBD1; j_call: TRBJ1-1; clone_size: -; cdr3_aa: CASSFPGQGWTEAFF; cdr3_nt: TGCGCCAGCAGCTTTCCGGGACAGGGATGGACTGAAGCTTTCTTT
v_call: TRBV28; d_call: -; j_call: TRBJ1-5; clone_size: -; cdr3_aa: CASLATDRIYSNQPQHF; cdr3_nt: TGTGCCAGCCTAGCTACTGACAGGATTTATAGCAATCAGCCCCAGCATTTT
v_call: TRBV28; d_call: TRBD1; j_call: TRBJ1-1; clone_size: -; cdr3_aa: CASSLGTGKAFF; cdr3_nt: TGTGCCAGCAGTTTAGGGACAGGTAAAGCTTTCTTT
v_call: TRBV2; d_call: TRBD1; j_call: TRBJ1-5; clone_size: -; cdr3_aa: CASRDRTGAYQPQHF; cdr3_nt: TGTGCCAGCAGAGACCGGACAGGGGCTTATCAGCCCCAGCATTTT
v_call: TRBV6-5; d_call: -; j_call: TRBJ1-3; clone_size: -; cdr3_aa: CASSYAVSGNTIYF; cdr3_nt: TGTGCCAGCAGTTATGCAGTCTCTGGAAACACCATATATTTT
v_call: TRBV6-6; d_call: -; j_call: TRBJ1-3; clone_size: -; cdr3_aa: CASSYSRGGNTIYF; cdr3_nt: TGTGCCAGCAGTTACTCGAGGGGGGGAAACACCATATATTTT
v_call: TRBV6-5; d_call: TRBD1; j_call: TRBJ2-7; clone_size: -; cdr3_aa: CASSFAPGGAYEQYF; cdr3_nt: TGTGCCAGCAGTTTCGCTCCAGGGGGTGCCTACGAGCAGTACTTC
v_call: TRBV7-2; d_call: -; j_call: TRBJ2-6; clone_size: -; cdr3_aa: CASSFGGTGANVLTF; cdr3_nt: TGTGCCAGCAGCTTTGGCGGAACTGGGGCCAACGTCCTGACTTTC